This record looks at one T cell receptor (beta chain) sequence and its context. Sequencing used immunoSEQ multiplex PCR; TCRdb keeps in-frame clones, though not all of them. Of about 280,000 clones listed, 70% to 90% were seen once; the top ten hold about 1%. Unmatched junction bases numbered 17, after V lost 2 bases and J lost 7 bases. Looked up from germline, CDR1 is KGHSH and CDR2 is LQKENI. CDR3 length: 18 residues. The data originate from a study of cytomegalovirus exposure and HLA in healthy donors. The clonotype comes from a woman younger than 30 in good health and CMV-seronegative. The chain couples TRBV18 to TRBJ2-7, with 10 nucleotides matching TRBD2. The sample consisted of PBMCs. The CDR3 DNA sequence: TGTGCCAGCTCACCATTCAGGAGGGCTAGCGGGGGTATGGGAGAGCAGTACTTC. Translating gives CASSPFRRASGGMGEQYF.